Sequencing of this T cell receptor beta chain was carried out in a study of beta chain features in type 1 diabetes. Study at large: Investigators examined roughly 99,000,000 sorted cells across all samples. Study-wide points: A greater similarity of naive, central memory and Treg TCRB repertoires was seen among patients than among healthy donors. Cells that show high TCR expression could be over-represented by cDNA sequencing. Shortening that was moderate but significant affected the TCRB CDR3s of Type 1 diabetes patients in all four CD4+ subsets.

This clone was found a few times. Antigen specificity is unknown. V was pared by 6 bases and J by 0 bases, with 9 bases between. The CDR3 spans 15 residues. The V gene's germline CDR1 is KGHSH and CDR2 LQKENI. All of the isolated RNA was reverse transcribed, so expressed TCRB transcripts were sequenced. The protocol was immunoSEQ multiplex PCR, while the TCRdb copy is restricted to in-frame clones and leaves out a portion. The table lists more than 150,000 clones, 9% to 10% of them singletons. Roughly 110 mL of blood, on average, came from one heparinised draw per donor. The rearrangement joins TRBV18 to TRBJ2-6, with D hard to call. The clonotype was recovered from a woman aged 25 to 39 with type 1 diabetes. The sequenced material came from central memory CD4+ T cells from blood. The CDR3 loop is CASSPDFSGANVLTF. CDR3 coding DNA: TGTGCCAGCTCCCCAGACTTCTCTGGGGCCAACGTCCTGACTTTC. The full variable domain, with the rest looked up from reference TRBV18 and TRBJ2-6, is NAGVMQNPRHLVRRRGQEARLRCSPMKGHSHVYWYRQLPEEGLKFMVYLQKENIIDESGMPKERFSAEFPKEGPSILRIQQVVRGDSAAYFCASSPDFSGANVLTFGAGSRLTVL.